The source of this T cell receptor beta chain is a study of blood T cell repertoires in COVID-19. In the study overall: Acute-phase and convalescent COVID-19 samples originated in the United States, Italy and Spain. T cells, B-cell-depleted T cells, or PBMCs supplied cDNA or gDNA.

As originally analysed: Reference gene primers were amplified, and this amplification served to estimate nucleated cell counts. The assay was immunoSEQ multiplex PCR, and TCRdb's table has in-frame clones only and misses some. V, J and clone size are those of that table, while D and trimming were read from the DNA. Of 60,000 to 75,000 clones in the sample, around 85% were seen once. Germline V CDR1 and CDR2: SNHLY, FYNNEI. Trimming shortened V by 7 bases and J by 0 bases, and 10 bases separated the two germline ends. The CDR3 covers 13 residues. This TCR was sampled from a woman aged 80 or over with active or convalescent COVID-19. The sequencing input was peripheral blood. This chain connects TRBV2 to TRBJ2-7; D not certain. As DNA, the CDR3 is TGTGCCAGCAATCCCCGGAGCTCCTACGAGCAGTACTTC. This codes for CASNPRSSYEQYF.